This TCR beta chain was identified during a study of beta chain features in type 1 diabetes (dated by TCRdb to 2016 to 2018). Turning to the overall study: Mean age, gender distribution, total cell number and subset yield were not different between patients and healthy donors. A total of roughly 99 million sorted cells were examined across all samples, and the number of cells per subset was strongly correlated with RNA yield. The study compared the TCRB repertoires of sorted circulating CD4+ T cell subsets in recently diagnosed type 1 diabetes patients with those in matched healthy donors. Regulatory and stem cell-like memory subsets were obtained from only 8 patients and about 8 healthy donors, while naive and central memory subsets were obtained from all 28 donors.

The investigation overall reported the following: Shorter templates might be favored by PCR, yet because patient and control samples were amplified and corrected together, any such skew would affect both groups equally. A moderate but significant shortening of TCRB CDR3 length was observed in type 1 diabetes patients in all four CD4+ subsets. Naive, central memory and regulatory TCRB repertoires appeared to be more similar among patients than among healthy donors. Because small numbers of individuals were included in the HLA sub-analyses, any influence of HLA type on TCRB rearrangement was left unresolved. Because cDNA was sequenced instead of genomic DNA, activated cells with high expression could be over-represented, although the groups did not differ in activation or CD3 levels. At VDJ recombination sites, patients with type 1 diabetes made fewer insertions and deleted more nucleotides, a pattern implying thymic rearrangement abnormalities.

In regard to this clone: Its antigen remains unidentified. Base qualities are missing; no much larger clone stands one base away.

Each donor gave one peripheral blood draw, roughly 120 mL on average, collected into heparinised tubes. A BD FACSAria II and a panel including CD45RO, CCR7, CD25, CD127, CD95 and CD27 were used to sort naive, central memory, regulatory and stem cell-like memory CD4+ T cells. Every sorted population had a purity above 98%. Right away, PBMCs were isolated by Lymphoprep density gradient centrifugation and were stained directly, with no culture step. To minimize batch effects, samples were stained and sorted in pairs, one healthy donor with one patient per experiment. Taken from cysteine to phenylalanine, the CDR3 has 12 residues. The only DNA kept is the CDR3, 36 bases in frame from the first base. The germline V gene encodes CDR1 GTSNPN and CDR2 SVGIG (reference sequence). A distance of 16 bases separates the germline ends of V and J, which lose 4 bases and 10 bases respectively. The entire isolated RNA was reverse transcribed using the High Capacity cDNA Reverse Transcription Kit, and thus expressed TCRB transcripts were sequenced. Deep immunoSEQ sequencing was applied to naive, central memory and regulatory T cell samples, giving an average of about 3.6 million total reads per sample. Sorted cells were lysed in RLT buffer and RNA was extracted with DNase-treated RNeasy Micro or Mini kits, depending on cell number. Each cell subset was processed on its own to prevent cross-contamination, while patient and healthy donor samples were processed together. The immunoSEQ multiplex PCR was used to amplify TCRB sequences from cDNA, yielding 87-bp fragments that span the CDR3 region. Sequencing of the amplicons was done on the Illumina HiSeq platform. The study's own analysis went as follows. PCR bias was computationally corrected using synthetic template baselines, reads within Hamming distance 2 were collapsed, and singletons that could not be merged were discarded. Reads were aligned against IMGT so that V, D and J genes, CDR3 length and insertions or deletions at six rearrangement sites could be assigned. Within each subset, clonotype counts were normalized to sorted cell number, after which true diversity and Gini coefficients were computed with the tcR R package. Repertoire sharing was quantified using the overlap coefficient calculated on TCRB nucleotide sequences. Out-of-frame TCRB sequences from naive cells were analyzed to stand in for the pre-selection repertoire. Sourced from immuneACCESS, this table was stored by TCRdb with only in-frame sequences that have V and J called. A share of the clones is absent; for the studies checked, an unresolved V gene accounts for under half, and the remainder has no known explanation. The D gene and trimming were derived from the DNA, and the V and J assignments and clone size from that table. This sample holds roughly 220,000 clones; around 15% were observed only once. About 0.092% of the sample goes to the ten largest clones.

The TCR originated in a man aged 25-45 years with type 1 diabetes. The sample was naive CD4+ T cells from blood. The meaning of the sample's cell subset or site label: true naive CD4+ T cells. Recombination connected TRBV30 to TRBJ1-1; a tentative D match to TRBD1 spans 6 bases. The encoded CDR3 is CAWTLGAGAAFF. The sequenced DNA is TGTGCCTGGACCCTAGGGGCAGGGGCAGCTTTCTTT.